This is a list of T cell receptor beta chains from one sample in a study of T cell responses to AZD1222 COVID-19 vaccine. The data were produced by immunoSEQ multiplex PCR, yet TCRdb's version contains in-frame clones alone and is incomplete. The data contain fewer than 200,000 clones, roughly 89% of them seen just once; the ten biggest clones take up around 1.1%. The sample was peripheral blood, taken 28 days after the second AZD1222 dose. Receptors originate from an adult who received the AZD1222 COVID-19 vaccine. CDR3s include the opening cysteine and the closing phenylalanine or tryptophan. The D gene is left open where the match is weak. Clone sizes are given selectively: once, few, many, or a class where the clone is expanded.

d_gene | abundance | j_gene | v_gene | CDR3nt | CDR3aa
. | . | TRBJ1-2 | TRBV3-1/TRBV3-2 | TGTGCCAGCAGGGCGACGGGCACACGCTATGGCTACACCTTC | CASRATGTRYGYTF
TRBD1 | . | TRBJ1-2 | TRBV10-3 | TGTGCCATCAGTTCCGGACAGGGGCTAACATACACCTTC | CAISSGQGLTYTF
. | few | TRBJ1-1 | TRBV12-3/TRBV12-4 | TGTGCCAGCAGTCTTGGTGTCAAGTCCAGGGCTTTCTTT | CASSLGVKSRAFF
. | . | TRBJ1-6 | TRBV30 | TGTGCCTGGACCCACGGGGTAGCATCACCCCTCCACTTT | CAWTHGVASPLHF
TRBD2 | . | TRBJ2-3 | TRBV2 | TGTGCCAGCAGTGTGACTAGCAGTACAGATACGCAGTATTTT | CASSVTSSTDTQYF
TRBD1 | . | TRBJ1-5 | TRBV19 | TGTGCCAGTAGTACCGGGACAGTCAATCAGCCCCAGCATTTT | CASSTGTVNQPQHF
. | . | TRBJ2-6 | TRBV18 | TGTGCCAGCTCACGAGACTCCCCCACGTCTGGGGCCAACGTCCTGACTTTC | CASSRDSPTSGANVLTF
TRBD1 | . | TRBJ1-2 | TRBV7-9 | TGTGCCACTTCGCCGGCAGGGGGTTATGGCTACACCTTC | CATSPAGGYGYTF
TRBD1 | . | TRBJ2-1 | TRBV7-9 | TGTGCCAGCAGCACATACCGGGACAGGGTGTACAATGAGCAGTTCTTC | CASSTYRDRVYNEQFF
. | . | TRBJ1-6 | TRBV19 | TGTGCCAGTAATCGGGGAAAGGGCTATAATTCACCCCTCCACTTT | CASNRGKGYNSPLHF
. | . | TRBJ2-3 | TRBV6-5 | TGTGCCAGCACTGGTACCTACAGCACAGATACGCAGTATTTT | CASTGTYSTDTQYF
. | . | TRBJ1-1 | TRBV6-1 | TGTGCCAGCAGTGTTTGGACAGCTGGGGCTAACACTGAAGCTTTCTTT | CASSVWTAGANTEAFF
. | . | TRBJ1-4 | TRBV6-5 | TGTGCCAGCAGTTACACCATACAGGGCGCTAATGAAAAACTGTTTTTT | CASSYTIQGANEKLFF
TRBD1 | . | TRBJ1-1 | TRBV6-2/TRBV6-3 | TGTGCCAGCAGTTTCGGACAGGGCACTGAAGCTTTCTTT | CASSFGQGTEAFF
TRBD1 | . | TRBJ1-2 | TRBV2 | TGTGCCAGCAGGGGGTCCCGACAGGGGGCCACTTCCCGCTATGGCTACACCTTC | CASRGSRQGATSRYGYTF
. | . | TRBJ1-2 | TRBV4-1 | TGCGCCAGCAGCCAAGACCGGGACCCCAATCCCCTTGGCTACACCTTC | CASSQDRDPNPLGYTF
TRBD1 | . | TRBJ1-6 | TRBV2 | TGTGCCAGAGGAGGGACAGGGGTCCCCAATTCACCCCTCCACTTT | CARGGTGVPNSPLHF
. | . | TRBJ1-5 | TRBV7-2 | TGTGCCAGCAGCTGGGGAGGGGGAAAGCCCCAGCATTTT | CASSWGGGKPQHF
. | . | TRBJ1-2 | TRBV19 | TGTGCCAGTAGCCTTCAACAGGGTGTCTATGGCTACACCTTC | CASSLQQGVYGYTF
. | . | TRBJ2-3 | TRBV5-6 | TGTGCCAGCAGCCTCGGCTCCTTGAGGAGCACAGATACGCAGTATTTT | CASSLGSLRSTDTQYF
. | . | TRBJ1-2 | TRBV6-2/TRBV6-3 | TGTGCCAGCAGTTATTACGCCTCCGGGGACTATGGCTACACCTTC | CASSYYASGDYGYTF
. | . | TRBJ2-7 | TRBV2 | TGTGCCAGCAAGGCACACTACGAGCAGTACTTC | CASKAHYEQYF
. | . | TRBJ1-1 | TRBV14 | TGTGCCAGCAGCCAACAGGGCCTGAACACTGAAGCTTTCTTT | CASSQQGLNTEAFF
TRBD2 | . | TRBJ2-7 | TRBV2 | TGTGCCAGCAGCCGACTAGCGGGGCCCTACGAGCAGTACTTC | CASSRLAGPYEQYF
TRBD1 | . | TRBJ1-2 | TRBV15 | TGTGCCACCAGCAGCACCGGGACAGGGATTAGGGGCTATGGCTACACCTTC | CATSSTGTGIRGYGYTF
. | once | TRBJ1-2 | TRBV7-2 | TGTGCCAGCAGTCGAGACAGTGTAGGAGGCTACACCTTC | CASSRDSVGGYTF
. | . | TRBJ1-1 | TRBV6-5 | TGTGCCAGCAGTTACGAGGGGGGAGGAAGCACTGAAGCTTTCTTT | CASSYEGGGSTEAFF
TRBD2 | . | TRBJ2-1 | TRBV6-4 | TGTGCCAGCAGCGGTAGCGGGGGGGGCGTCAATGAGCAGTTCTTC | CASSGSGGGVNEQFF
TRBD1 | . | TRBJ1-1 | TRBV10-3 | TGTGCCATCAGTGGGGGACAGGGGGCGGACACTGAAGCTTTCTTT | CAISGGQGADTEAFF
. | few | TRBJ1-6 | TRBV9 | TGTGCCAGCAGCCCCCATGGACTGAAAAATTCACCCCTCCACTTT | CASSPHGLKNSPLHF
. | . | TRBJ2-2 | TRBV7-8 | TGTGCCAGCACCGTAGGGATCACCGGGGAGCTGTTTTTT | CASTVGITGELFF
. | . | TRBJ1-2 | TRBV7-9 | TGTGCCAGCAGCTTAGCATTTGACTTCCTTTCGGAAGGCTACACCTTC | CASSLAFDFLSEGYTF
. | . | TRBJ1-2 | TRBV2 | TGTGCCAGCAACAGAGGGGGGACGGGTGGCTACACCTTC | CASNRGGTGGYTF
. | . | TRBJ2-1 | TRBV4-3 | TGCGCCAGCAGCCTTAGCTATAGCTCCTACAATGAGCAGTTCTTC | CASSLSYSSYNEQFF
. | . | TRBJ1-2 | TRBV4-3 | TGCGCCAGCAGCGAACGGACAGCGATGGATATAAACTATGGCTACACCTTC | CASSERTAMDINYGYTF
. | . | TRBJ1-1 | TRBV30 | TGTGCCTGGAGAGCCCTGCTACGTAGGAACACTGAAGCTTTCTTT | CAWRALLRRNTEAFF
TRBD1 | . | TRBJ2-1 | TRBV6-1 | TGTGCCAGCAGTGGCCGAGACAGGGGGCTCAAGAGTGAGCAGTTCTTC | CASSGRDRGLKSEQFF
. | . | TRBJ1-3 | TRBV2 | TGTGCCAGCAGTGCATACATATCTGGAAACACCATATATTTT | CASSAYISGNTIYF
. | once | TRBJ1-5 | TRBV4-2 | TGTGCCAGCAGCCGCACAGGTAGTTTTGAGTATAGCAATCAGCCCCAGCATTTT | CASSRTGSFEYSNQPQHF
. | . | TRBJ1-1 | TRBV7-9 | TGTGCCAGCAGCTGGAAACAGAGACAGGCTGAAGCTTTCTTT | CASSWKQRQAEAFF
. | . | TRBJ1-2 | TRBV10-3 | TGTGCCATCAGTCCCGAGGAGCGAGTCTATGGCTACACCTTC | CAISPEERVYGYTF
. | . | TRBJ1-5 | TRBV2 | TGTGCCAGCAGTGAAGAGAGTAATCAGCCCCAGCATTTT | CASSEESNQPQHF
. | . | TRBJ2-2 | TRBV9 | TGTGCCAGCAGCCAAGACAAATTGAACACCGGGGAGCTGTTTTTT | CASSQDKLNTGELFF
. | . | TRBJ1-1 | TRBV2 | TGTGCCAGCAGGGTCTTACAGAACACTGAAGCTTTCTTT | CASRVLQNTEAFF
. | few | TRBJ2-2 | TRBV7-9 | TGTGCCAGCAGCTTAGTGTTAGACACCGGGGAGCTGTTTTTT | CASSLVLDTGELFF
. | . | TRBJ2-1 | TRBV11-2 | TGTGCCAGCAGCTGGACTGATGAGCAGTTCTTC | CASSWTDEQFF
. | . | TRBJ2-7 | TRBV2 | TGTGCCAGCAGGAACCGGGACGTAAACTTTTCCAGCTCCTACGAGCAGTACTTC | CASRNRDVNFSSSYEQYF
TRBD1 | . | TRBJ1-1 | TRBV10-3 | TGTGCCACAGGACAGGGCTTGACTGAAGCTTTCTTT | CATGQGLTEAFF
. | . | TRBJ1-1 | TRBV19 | TGTGCCAGTCTCTTGTCAGGGAGGACTGAAGCTTTCTTT | CASLLSGRTEAFF
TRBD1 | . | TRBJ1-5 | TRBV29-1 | TGCAGCGTCGGCGACAGGGCTGGCAATCAGCCCCAGCATTTT | CSVGDRAGNQPQHF